Listed below are T cell receptor beta chains from one sample, sequenced in a study of T cell repertoires in cytomegalovirus infection. These TCRs' antigens remain unknown. MiXCR, applied by TCRdb to the reads, yields one record per CDR3 protein. Of 350,000 to 400,000 distinct CDR3 sequences listed, about 35% are singletons. The sample in question was cultured PBMCs, obtained from culture after CMV antigen stimulation. The source of these receptors is a human donor in good health (CMV status not recorded). Some clones in this sample may be carry-over from other donors' samples. The CDR3 runs from the conserved cysteine through the conserved F or W. The D gene is left open where the match is weak. Clone size is shown for a subset of rows, as once, few, many or a class of expanded clone.

TRBV7-9	TRBD2	TRBJ2-7	few	CASSLGLAATYEQYF	TGTGCCAGCAGCTTAGGGCTAGCGGCCACCTACGAGCAGTACTTC
TRBV19	-	TRBJ1-5	-	CASSSLEQPNQPQHF	TGTGCCAGTAGTAGTCTCGAACAGCCCAATCAGCCCCAGCATTTT
TRBV10-2	TRBD2	TRBJ2-4	-	CASTPLAGADAVQYF	TGCGCCAGCACTCCACTAGCGGGAGCCGATGCGGTTCAGTACTTC
TRBV7-9	TRBD2	TRBJ2-7	few	CASSLVSGAYEQYF	TGTGCCAGCAGCTTAGTTAGCGGGGCCTACGAGCAGTACTTC
TRBV4-3	-	TRBJ1-1	-	CASSQDLGAREAFF	TGCGCCAGCAGCCAAGACTTGGGAGCCCGAGAAGCTTTCTTT
TRBV27	TRBD1	TRBJ1-1	-	CASRHPGTAREAFF	TGTGCCAGCAGGCATCCCGGGACAGCCAGGGAAGCTTTCTTT
TRBV7-6	TRBD1	TRBJ2-1	once	CASSLAGQGTEQFF	TGTGCCAGCAGCTTAGCGGGACAGGGCACTGAGCAGTTCTTC
TRBV4-1	-	TRBJ2-1	-	CASSPTSFVNEQFF	TGCGCCAGCAGCCCGACTAGTTTCGTCAATGAGCAGTTCTTC
TRBV10-3	-	TRBJ2-3	-	CAIRWELQPGNTQYF	TGTGCCATCAGGTGGGAGTTGCAACCAGGGAATACGCAGTATTTT
TRBV7-9	TRBD2	TRBJ2-1	-	CASSPYGRESYNEQFF	TGTGCCAGCAGCCCATATGGGCGGGAGAGCTACAATGAGCAGTTCTTC
TRBV5-6	-	TRBJ1-2	-	CASSLVWTEPRGYTF	TGTGCCAGCAGCTTGGTTTGGACAGAGCCCCGGGGCTACACCTTC
TRBV24-1	-	TRBJ2-3	many	CATSDTPTLDTQYF	TGTGCCACCAGTGACACACCGACCTTGGATACGCAGTATTTT
TRBV7-2	-	TRBJ1-2	-	CASSFRQPYSYTF	TGTGCCAGCAGCTTCAGGCAGCCCTATAGCTACACCTTC
TRBV7-2	-	TRBJ1-2	-	CASSPYNSDGYTF	TGTGCCAGCAGCCCTTATAACAGTGATGGCTACACCTTC
TRBV7-3	-	TRBJ2-1	few	CASSLERLGAQPSGQFF	TGTGCCAGCAGCTTAGAGCGTCTGGGGGCCCAACCCTCGGGGCAGTTCTTC
TRBV5-4	TRBD2	TRBJ2-1	-	CASSLNPSSGVYNEQFF	TGTGCCAGCAGCTTGAATCCATCTAGCGGGGTTTACAATGAGCAGTTCTTC
TRBV20-1	-	TRBJ1-1	-	CSARVLRDSLTEAFF	TGCAGTGCTAGAGTTCTACGCGACAGTCTCACTGAAGCTTTCTTT
TRBV4-1	-	TRBJ1-1	few	CASSQVQGGLAEAFF	TGCGCCAGCAGCCAAGTCCAAGGGGGGCTCGCTGAAGCTTTCTTT
TRBV11-2	-	TRBJ2-1	-	CASSEGGSAGMYNEQFF	TGTGCCAGCAGCGAAGGAGGGTCCGCAGGGATGTACAATGAGCAGTTCTTC
TRBV24-1	TRBD2	TRBJ2-1	-	CATSDPSGSSYNEQFF	TGTGCCACCAGTGACCCTAGCGGGAGCTCCTACAATGAGCAGTTCTTC